This T cell receptor (beta chain) was obtained from a study of cytomegalovirus exposure and HLA in healthy donors. To note about this clone: The target antigen is unknown.

A multiplex PCR was run with 60 Vbeta primers and 13 Jbeta primers. Clones were read by immunoSEQ multiplex PCR, and TCRdb kept only the in-frame ones, dropping some. This sample has approximately 110,000 clones; around 80% occur once, and the top ten carry less than 15%. Regarding donors, all were healthy bone marrow donors. Study-wide results and limits: In vitro checks showed that a few CMV-associated chains really do target CMV antigens.

The CDR3 runs to 15 residues. V shed 2 bases and J 6 bases; nucleotides not matched to a gene: 10. Germline loops: CDR1 GTSNPN, CDR2 SVGIG (reference sequence). Sequencing was done on a sample of PBMCs. The genes are TRBV30 and TRBJ1-5, with 7 positions matching TRBD1. This clonotype originated in a woman aged 55-75 years in good health and CMV-seropositive. CDR3 DNA: TGTGCCTGGAGTCCAGGACAGGTTCCAAGTCAGCCCCAGCATTTT. Its protein product is CAWSPGQVPSQPQHF. The full variable domain, with the rest looked up from reference TRBV30 and TRBJ1-5, is SQTIHQWPATLVQPVGSPLSLECTVEGTSNPNLYWYRQAAGRGLQLLFYSVGIGQISSEVPQNLSASRPQDRQFILSSKKLLLSDSGFYLCAWSPGQVPSQPQHFGDGTRLSIL.